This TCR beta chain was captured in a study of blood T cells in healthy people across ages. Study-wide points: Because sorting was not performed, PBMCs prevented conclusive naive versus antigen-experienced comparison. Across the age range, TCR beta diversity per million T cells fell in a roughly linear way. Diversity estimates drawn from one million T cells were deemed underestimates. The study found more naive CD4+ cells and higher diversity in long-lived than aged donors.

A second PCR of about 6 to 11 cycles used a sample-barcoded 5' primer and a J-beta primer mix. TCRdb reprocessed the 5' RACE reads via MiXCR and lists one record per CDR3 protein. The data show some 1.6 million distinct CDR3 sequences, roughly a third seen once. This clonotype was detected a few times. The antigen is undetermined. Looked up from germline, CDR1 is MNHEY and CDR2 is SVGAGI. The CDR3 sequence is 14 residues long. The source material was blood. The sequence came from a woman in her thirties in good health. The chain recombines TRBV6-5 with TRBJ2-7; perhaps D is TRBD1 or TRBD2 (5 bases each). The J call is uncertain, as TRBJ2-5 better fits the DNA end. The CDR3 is CASSYSDWGETQYF. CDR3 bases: TGTGCCAGCAGTTACTCCGACTGGGGGGAGACCCAGTACTTC.